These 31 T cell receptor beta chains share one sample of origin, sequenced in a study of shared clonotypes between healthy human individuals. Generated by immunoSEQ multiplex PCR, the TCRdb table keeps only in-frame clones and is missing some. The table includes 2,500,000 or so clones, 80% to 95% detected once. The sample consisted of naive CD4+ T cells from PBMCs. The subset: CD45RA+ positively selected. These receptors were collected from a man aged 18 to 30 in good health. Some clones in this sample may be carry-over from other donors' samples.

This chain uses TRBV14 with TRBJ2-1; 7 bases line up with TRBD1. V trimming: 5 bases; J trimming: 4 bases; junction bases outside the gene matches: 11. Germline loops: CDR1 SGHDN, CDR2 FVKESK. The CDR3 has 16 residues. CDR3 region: CASSGTRTGLYNEQFF. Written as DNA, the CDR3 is TGTGCCAGCAGCGGAACTAGGACAGGACTTTACAATGAGCAGTTCTTC.

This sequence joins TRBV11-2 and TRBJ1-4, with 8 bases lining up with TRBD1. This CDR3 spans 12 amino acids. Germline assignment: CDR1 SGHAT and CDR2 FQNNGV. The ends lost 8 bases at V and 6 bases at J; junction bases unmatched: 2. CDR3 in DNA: TGTGCCAGCTCAGGGGGCTATGAAAAACTGTTTTTT. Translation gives CASSGGYEKLFF.

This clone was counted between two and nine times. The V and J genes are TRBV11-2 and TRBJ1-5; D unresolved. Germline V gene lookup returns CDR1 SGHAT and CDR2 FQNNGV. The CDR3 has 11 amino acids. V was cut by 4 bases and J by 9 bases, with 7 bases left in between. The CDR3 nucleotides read TGTGCCAGCAGCTCCAGTGGGCCCCAGCATTTT. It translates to CASSSSGPQHF.

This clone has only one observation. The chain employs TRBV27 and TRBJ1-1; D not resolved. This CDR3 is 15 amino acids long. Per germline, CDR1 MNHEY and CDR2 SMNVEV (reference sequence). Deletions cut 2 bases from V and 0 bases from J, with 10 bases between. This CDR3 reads CASSLMGILNTEAFF. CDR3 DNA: TGTGCCAGCAGTTTAATGGGGATTCTGAACACTGAAGCTTTCTTT.

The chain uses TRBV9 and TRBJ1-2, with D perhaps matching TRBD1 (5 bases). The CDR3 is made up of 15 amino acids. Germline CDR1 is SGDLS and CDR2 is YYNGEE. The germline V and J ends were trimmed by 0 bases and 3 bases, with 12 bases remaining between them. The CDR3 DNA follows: TGTGCCAGCAGCGTAGAGTCAGGGAGGGACTATGGCTACACCTTC. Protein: CASSVESGRDYGYTF.

CDR3 DNA: TGCGCCAGCAGCTTGCCTAGCGTAGATCTTTGGGATACGCAGTATTTT. Translated, it gives CASSLPSVDLWDTQYF. The rearrangement uses TRBV5-1 and TRBJ2-3; possible D gene TRBD2, 6 bases. V gave up 1 base and J gave up 6 bases, with 18 bases separating them. This CDR3 is built from 16 residues. The germline CDR1 and CDR2 sequences are SGHRS and YFSETQ.

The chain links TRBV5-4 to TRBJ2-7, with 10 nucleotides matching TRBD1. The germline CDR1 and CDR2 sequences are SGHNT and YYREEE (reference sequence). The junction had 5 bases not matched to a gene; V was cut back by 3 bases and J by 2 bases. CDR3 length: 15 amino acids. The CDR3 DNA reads TGTGCCAGCAGCTCCGGACAGGGGGAAACCTACGAGCAGTACTTC. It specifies CASSSGQGETYEQYF.

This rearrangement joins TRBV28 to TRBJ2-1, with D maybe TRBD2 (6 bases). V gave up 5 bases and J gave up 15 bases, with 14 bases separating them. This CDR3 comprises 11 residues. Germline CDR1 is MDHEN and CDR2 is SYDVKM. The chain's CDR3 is CASSRRLVLFF. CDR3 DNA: TGTGCCAGCAGTCGACGACTAGTTCTGTTCTTC.

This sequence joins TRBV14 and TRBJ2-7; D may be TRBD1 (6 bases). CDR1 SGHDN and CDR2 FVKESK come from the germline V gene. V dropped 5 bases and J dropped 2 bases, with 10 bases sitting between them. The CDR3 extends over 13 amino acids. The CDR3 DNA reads TGTGCCAGCAGCTCCAGGGGTCCCTACGAGCAGTACTTC. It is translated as CASSSRGPYEQYF.

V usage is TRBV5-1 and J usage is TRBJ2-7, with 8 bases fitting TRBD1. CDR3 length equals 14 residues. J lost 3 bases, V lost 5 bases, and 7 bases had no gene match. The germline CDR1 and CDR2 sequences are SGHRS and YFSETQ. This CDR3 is CASSPDRGDYEQYF. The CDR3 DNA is TGCGCCAGCAGTCCTGACAGGGGTGACTACGAGCAGTACTTC.

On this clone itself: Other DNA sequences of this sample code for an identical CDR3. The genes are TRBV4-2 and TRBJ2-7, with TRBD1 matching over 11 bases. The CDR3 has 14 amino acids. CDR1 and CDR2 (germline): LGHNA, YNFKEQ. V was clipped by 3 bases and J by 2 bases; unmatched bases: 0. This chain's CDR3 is CASSQDRGPYEQYF. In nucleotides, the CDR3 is TGTGCCAGCAGCCAGGACAGGGGGCCCTACGAGCAGTACTTC.

The CDR3 bases are TGTGCCAGCAGCCCCTTCACACAGGGGGCGAGGGTCTATGGCTACACCTTC. Translation: CASSPFTQGARVYGYTF. This chain joins TRBV5-8 and TRBJ1-2; 9 bases align to TRBD1. Germline CDR1 reads SGHTS; CDR2 reads YDEGEE. CDR3 length: 17 amino acids. J lost 4 bases, V lost 4 bases, and 14 bases had no gene match. Filled out from reference TRBV5-8 and TRBJ1-2, the complete variable domain reads EAGVTQSPTHLIKTRGQQATLRCSPISGHTSVYWYQQALGLGLQFLLWYDEGEERNRGNFPPRFSGRQFPNYSSELNVNALELEDSALYLCASSPFTQGARVYGYTFGSGTRLTVV.

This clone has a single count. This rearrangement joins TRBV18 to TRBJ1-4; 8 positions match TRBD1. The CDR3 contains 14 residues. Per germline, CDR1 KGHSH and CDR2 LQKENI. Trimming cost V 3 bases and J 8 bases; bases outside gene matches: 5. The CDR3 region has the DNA TGTGCCAGCTCACCGGGCGCAGGGGGCGAAAAACTGTTTTTT. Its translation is CASSPGAGGEKLFF.

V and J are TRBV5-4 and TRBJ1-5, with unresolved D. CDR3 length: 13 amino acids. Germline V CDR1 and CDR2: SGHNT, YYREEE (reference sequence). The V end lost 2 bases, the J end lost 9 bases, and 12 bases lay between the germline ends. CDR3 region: CASSLTPKGPQHF. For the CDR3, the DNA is TGTGCCAGCAGCTTAACCCCCAAAGGGCCCCAGCATTTT.

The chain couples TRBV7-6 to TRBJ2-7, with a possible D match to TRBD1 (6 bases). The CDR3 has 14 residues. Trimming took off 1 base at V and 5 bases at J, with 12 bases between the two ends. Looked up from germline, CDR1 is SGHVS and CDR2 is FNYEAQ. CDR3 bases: TGTGCCAGCAGCTTAGGTGGCAGGGGCGACGAGCAGTACTTC. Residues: CASSLGGRGDEQYF.

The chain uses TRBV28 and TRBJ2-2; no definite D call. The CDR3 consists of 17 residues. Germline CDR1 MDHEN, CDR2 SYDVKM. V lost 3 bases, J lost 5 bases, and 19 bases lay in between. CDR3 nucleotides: TGTGCCAGCAGTTTCGGCGCCACACCCCTGGGGACCGGGGAGCTGTTTTTT. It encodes CASSFGATPLGTGELFF. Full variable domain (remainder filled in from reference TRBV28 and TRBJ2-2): DVKVTQSSRYLVKRTGEKVFLECVQDMDHENMFWYRQDPGLGLRLIYFSYDVKMKEKGDIPEGYSVSREKKERFSLILESASTNQTSMYLCASSFGATPLGTGELFFGEGSRLTVL.

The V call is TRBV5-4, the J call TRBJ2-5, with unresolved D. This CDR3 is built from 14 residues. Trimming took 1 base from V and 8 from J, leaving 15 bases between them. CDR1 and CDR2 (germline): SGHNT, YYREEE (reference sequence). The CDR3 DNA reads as TGTGCCAGCAGCTTGACGCGGTATGAAGTTACCCAGTACTTC. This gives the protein CASSLTRYEVTQYF.

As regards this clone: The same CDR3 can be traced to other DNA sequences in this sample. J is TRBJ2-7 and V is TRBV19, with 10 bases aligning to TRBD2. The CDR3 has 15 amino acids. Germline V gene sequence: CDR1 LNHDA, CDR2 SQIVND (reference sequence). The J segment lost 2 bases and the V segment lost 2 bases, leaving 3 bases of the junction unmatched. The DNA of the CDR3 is TGTGCCAGTAGTATACGAGCGGGAGGGCCCTACGAGCAGTACTTC. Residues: CASSIRAGGPYEQYF. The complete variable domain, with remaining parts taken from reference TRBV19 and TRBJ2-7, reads DGGITQSPKYLFRKEGQNVTLSCEQNLNHDAMYWYRQDPGQGLRLIYYSQIVNDFQKGDIAEGYSVSREKKESFPLTVTSAQKNPTAFYLCASSIRAGGPYEQYFGPGTRLTVT.

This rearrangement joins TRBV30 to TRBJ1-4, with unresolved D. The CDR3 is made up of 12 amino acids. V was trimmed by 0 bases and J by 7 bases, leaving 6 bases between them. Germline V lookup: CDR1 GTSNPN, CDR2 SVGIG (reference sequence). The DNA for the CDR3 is TGTGCCTGGAGTGTAAGGAGTGAAAAACTGTTTTTT. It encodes CAWSVRSEKLFF.

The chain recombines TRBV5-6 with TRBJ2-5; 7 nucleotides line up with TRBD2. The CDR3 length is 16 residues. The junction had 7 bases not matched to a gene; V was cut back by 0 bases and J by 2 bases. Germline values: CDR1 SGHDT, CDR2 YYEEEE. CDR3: CASSLGLAVRQETQYF. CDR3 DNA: TGTGCCAGCAGCTTGGGACTAGCTGTGCGTCAAGAGACCCAGTACTTC.

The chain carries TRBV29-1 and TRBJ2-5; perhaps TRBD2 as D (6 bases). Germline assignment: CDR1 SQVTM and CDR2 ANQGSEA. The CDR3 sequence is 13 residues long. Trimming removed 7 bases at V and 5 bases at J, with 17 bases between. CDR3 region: CSAGLTGLETQYF. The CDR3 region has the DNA TGCAGCGCCGGACTAACTGGGCTTGAGACCCAGTACTTC.

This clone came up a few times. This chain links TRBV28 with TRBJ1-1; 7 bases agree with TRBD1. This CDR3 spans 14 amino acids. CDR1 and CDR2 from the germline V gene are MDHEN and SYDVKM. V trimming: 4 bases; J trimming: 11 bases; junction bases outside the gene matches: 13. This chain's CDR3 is CASSSGGGRGRAFF. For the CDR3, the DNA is TGTGCCAGCAGTTCCGGAGGGGGCCGCGGGAGGGCTTTCTTT.

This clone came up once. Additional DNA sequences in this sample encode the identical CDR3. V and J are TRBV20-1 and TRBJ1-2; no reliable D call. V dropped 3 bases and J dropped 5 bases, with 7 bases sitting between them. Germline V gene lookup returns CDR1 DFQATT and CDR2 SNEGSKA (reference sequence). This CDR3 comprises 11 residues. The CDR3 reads CSARLDYGYTF. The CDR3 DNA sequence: TGCAGTGCTAGGCTGGATTATGGCTACACCTTC.

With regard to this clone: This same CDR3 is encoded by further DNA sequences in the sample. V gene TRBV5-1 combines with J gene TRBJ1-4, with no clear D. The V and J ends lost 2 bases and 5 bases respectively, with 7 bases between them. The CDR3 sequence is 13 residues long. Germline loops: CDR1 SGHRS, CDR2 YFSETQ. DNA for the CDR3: TGCGCCAGCAGCTTATTGTCCAATGAAAAACTGTTTTTT. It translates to CASSLLSNEKLFF.

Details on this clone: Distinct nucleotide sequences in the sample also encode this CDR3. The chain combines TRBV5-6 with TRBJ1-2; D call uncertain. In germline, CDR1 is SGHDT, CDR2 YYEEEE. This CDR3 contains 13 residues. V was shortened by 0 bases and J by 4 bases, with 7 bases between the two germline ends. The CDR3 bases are TGTGCCAGCAGCTTGGGCCGGTTCTATGGCTACACCTTC. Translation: CASSLGRFYGYTF.

The CDR3 loop is CASSLVRAGGEKLFF. The DNA of the CDR3 is TGTGCCAGCAGTTTAGTACGTGCAGGGGGGGAAAAACTGTTTTTT. The gene calls are TRBV28 and TRBJ1-4; TRBD1 matches 7 bases. Trimming cost V 2 bases and J 8 bases; bases outside gene matches: 8. This CDR3 spans 15 amino acids. Germline V gives CDR1 MDHEN, CDR2 SYDVKM.

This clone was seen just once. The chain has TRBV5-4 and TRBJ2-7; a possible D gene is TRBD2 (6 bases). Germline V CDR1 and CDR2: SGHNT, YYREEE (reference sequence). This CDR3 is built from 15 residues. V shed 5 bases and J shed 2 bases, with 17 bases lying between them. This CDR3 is CASSPKAGITYEQYF. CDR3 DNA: TGTGCCAGCAGTCCCAAGGCGGGGATAACCTACGAGCAGTACTTC.

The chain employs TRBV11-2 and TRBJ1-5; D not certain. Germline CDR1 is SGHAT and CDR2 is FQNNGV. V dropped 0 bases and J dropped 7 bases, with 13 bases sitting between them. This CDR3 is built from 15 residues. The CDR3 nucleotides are TGTGCCAGCAGCTTAGATTATATTTACCCCCAGCCCCAGCATTTT. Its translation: CASSLDYIYPQPQHF. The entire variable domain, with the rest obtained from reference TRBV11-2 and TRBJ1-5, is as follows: EAGVAQSPRYKIIEKRQSVAFWCNPISGHATLYWYQQILGQGPKLLIQFQNNGVVDDSQLPKDRFSAERLKGVDSTLKIQPAKLEDSAVYLCASSLDYIYPQPQHFGDGTRLSIL.

CDR3: CASSLGLAGGLSYNEQFF. The CDR3 nucleotides read TGTGCCAGCAGCCTCGGACTAGCGGGAGGGCTGTCCTACAATGAGCAGTTCTTC. This chain joins TRBV28 and TRBJ2-1; TRBD2 agrees at 15 bases. The CDR3 totals 18 residues. Looked up from germline, CDR1 is MDHEN and CDR2 is SYDVKM. V was clipped by 6 bases and J by 1 base; unmatched bases: 7. The full variable domain, rest sourced from reference TRBV28 and TRBJ2-1, is DVKVTQSSRYLVKRTGEKVFLECVQDMDHENMFWYRQDPGLGLRLIYFSYDVKMKEKGDIPEGYSVSREKKERFSLILESASTNQTSMYLCASSLGLAGGLSYNEQFFGPGTRLTVL.

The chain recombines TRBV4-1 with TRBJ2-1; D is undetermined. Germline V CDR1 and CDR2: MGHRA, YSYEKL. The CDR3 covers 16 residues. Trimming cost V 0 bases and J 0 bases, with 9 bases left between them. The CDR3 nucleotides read TGCGCCAGCAGCCAAGAGAGCAGTAGCTCCTACAATGAGCAGTTCTTC. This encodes CASSQESSSSYNEQFF.

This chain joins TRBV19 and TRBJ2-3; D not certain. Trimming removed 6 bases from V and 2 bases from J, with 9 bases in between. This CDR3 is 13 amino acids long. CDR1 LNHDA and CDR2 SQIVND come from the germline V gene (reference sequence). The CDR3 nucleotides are TGTGCCAGTAGGGGTTTTATCACAGATACGCAGTATTTT. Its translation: CASRGFITDTQYF.